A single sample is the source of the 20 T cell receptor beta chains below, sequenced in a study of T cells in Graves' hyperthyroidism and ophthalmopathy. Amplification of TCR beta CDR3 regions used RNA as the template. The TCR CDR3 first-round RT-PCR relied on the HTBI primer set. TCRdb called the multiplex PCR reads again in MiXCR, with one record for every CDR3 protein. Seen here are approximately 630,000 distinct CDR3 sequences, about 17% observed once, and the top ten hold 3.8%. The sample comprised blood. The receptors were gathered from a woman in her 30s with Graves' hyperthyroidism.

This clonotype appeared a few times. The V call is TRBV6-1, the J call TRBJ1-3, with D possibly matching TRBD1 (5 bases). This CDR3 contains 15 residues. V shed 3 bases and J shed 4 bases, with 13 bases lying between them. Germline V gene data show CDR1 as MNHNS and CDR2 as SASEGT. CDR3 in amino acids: CASSETGGEGNTIYF. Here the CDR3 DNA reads TGTGCCAGCAGTGAGACGGGGGGTGAAGGAAACACCATATATTTT.

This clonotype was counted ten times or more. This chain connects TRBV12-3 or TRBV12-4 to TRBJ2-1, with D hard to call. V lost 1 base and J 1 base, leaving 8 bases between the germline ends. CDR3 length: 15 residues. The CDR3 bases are TGTGCCAGCAGTTTAGGGGTCACATCCTACAATGAGCAGTTCTTC. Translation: CASSLGVTSYNEQFF.

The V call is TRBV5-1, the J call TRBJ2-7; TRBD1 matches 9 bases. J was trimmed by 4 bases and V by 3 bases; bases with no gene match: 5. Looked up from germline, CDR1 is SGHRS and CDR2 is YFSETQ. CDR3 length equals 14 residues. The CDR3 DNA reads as TGCGCCAGCAGCTCGTGGGACAGGGAATACGAGCAGTACTTC. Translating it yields CASSSWDREYEQYF.

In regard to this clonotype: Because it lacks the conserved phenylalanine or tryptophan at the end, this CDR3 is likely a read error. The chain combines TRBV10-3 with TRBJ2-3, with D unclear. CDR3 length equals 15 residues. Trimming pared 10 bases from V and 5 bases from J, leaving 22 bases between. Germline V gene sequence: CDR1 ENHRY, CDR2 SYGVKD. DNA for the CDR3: TGTGCCAGCAGCACCCAACCTAGTGGGCGAGATACGCAGTATCTT. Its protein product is CASSTQPSGRDTQYL.

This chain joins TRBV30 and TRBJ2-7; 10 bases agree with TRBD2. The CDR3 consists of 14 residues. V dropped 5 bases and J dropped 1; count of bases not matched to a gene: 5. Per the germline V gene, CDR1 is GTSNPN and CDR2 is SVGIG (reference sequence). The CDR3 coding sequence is TGTGCCTGGGGACTAGCGGATACATCCTACGAGCAGTACTTC. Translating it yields CAWGLADTSYEQYF.

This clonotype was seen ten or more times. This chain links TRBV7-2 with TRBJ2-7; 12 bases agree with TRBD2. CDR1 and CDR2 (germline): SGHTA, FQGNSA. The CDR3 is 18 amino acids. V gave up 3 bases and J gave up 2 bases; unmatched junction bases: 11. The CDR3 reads CASSLGLGLAGNPYEQYF. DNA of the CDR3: TGTGCCAGCAGCTTGGGGCTCGGACTAGCGGGAAACCCCTACGAGCAGTACTTC.

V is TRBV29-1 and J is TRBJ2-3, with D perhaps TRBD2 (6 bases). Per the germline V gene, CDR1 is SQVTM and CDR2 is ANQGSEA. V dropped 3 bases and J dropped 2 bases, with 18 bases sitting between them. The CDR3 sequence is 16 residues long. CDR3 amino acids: CSVDGYGGSPTDTQYF. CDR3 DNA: TGCAGCGTTGACGGATATGGGGGGTCCCCCACAGATACGCAGTATTTT.

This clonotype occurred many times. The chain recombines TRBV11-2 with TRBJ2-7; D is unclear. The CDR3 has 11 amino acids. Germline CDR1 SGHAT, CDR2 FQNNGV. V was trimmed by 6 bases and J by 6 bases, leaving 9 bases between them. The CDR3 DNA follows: TGTGCCAGCAGTCCCTTGGGCGAGCAGTACTTC. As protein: CASSPLGEQYF.

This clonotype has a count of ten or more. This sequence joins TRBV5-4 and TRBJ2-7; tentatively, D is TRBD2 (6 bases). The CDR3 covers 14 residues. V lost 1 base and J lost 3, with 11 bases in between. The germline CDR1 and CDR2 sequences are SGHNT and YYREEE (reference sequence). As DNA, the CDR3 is TGTGCCAGCAGCTTGTACGGGAGTGGCTACGAGCAGTACTTC. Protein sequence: CASSLYGSGYEQYF.

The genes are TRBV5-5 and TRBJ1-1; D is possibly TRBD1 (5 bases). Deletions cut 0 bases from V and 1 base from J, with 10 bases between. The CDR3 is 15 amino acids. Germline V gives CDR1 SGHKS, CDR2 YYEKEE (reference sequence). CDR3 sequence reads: CASSLALTGNTEAFF. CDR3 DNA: TGTGCCAGCAGCTTGGCCCTAACAGGGAACACTGAAGCTTTCTTT.

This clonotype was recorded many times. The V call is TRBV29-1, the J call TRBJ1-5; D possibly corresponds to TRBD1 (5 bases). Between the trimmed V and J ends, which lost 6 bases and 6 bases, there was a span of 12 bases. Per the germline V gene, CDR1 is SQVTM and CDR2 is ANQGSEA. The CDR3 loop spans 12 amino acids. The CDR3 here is CSVGVGTQPQHF. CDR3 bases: TGCAGCGTCGGGGTTGGGACTCAGCCCCAGCATTTT.

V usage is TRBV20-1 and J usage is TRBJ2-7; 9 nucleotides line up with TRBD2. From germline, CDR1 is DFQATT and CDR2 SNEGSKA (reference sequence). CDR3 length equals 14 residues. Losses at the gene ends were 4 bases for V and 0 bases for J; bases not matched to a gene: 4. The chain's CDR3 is CSATLAGSSYEQYF. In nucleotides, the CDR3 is TGCAGTGCTACGCTAGCGGGAAGCTCCTACGAGCAGTACTTC.

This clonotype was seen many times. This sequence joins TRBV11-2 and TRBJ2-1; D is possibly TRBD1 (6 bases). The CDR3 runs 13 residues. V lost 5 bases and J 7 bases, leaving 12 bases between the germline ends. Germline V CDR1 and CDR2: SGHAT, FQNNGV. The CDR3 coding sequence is TGTGCCAGCAGCCTCGGACAGCTGAATGAGCAGTTCTTC. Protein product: CASSLGQLNEQFF.

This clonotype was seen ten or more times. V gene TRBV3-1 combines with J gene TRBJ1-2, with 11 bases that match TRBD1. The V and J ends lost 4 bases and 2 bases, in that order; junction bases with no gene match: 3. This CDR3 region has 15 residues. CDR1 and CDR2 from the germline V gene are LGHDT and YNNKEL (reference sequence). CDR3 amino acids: CASSRGQGDNYGYTF. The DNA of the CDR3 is TGTGCCAGCAGCCGGGGACAGGGGGACAACTATGGCTACACCTTC. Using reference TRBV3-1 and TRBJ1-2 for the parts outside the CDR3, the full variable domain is DTAVSQTPKYLVTQMGNDKSIKCEQNLGHDTMYWYKQDSKKFLKIMFSYNNKELIINETVPNRFSPKSPDKAHLNLHINSLELGDSAVYFCASSRGQGDNYGYTFGSGTRLTVV.

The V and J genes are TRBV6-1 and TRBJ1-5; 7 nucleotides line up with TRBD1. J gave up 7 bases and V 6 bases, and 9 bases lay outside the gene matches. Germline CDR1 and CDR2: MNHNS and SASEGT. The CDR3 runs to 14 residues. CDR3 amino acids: CASSQDRVGQPQHF. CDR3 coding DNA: TGTGCCAGCAGCCAAGACAGGGTCGGACAGCCCCAGCATTTT.

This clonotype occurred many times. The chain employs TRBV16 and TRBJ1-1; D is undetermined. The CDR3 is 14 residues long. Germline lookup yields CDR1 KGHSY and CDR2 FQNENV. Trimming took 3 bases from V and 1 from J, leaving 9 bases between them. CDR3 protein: CASSHPSENTEAFF. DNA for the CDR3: TGTGCCAGCAGCCATCCCAGCGAGAACACTGAAGCTTTCTTT.

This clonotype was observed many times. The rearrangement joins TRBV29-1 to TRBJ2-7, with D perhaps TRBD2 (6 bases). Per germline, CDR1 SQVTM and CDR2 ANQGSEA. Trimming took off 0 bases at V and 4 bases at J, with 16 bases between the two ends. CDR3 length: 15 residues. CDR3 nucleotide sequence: TGCAGCGTTGAAGACCAGGACCGGGGGATTTACGAGCAGTACTTC. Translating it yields CSVEDQDRGIYEQYF.

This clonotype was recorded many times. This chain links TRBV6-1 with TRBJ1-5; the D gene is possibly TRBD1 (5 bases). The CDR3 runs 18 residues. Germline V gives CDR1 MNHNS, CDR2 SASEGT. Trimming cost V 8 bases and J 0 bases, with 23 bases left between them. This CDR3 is CASRGSNTGDLSNQPQHF. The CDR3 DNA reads TGTGCCAGCCGGGGGTCGAATACCGGGGACCTTAGCAATCAGCCCCAGCATTTT.

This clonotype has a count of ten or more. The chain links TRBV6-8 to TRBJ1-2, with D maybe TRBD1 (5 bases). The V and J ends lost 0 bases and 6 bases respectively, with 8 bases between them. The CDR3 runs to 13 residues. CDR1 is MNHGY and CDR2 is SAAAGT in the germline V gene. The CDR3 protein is CASSYSGEDGYTF. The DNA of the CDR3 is TGTGCCAGCAGTTACTCGGGGGAGGATGGCTACACCTTC.

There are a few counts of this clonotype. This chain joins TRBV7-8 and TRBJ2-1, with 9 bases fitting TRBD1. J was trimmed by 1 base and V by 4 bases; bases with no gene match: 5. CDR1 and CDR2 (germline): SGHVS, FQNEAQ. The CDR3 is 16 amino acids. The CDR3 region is CASSSLGTGSYNEQFF. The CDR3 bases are TGTGCCAGCAGCTCACTCGGGACAGGGTCCTACAATGAGCAGTTCTTC.